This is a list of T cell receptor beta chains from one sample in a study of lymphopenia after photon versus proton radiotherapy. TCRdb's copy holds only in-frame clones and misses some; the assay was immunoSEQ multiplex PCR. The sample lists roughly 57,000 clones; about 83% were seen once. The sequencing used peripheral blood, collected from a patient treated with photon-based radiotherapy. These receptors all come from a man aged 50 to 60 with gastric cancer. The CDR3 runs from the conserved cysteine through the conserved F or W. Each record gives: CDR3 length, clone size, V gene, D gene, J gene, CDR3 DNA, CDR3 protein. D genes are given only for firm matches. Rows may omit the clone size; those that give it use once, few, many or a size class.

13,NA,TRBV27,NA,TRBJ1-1,TGTGCCAGCAGTTATTCCTTGAACACTGAAGCTTTCTTT,CASSYSLNTEAFF
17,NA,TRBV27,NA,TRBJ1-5,TGTGCCAGCAGTTTAAAGGTGACAGTTCTTAGCAATCAGCCCCAGCATTTT,CASSLKVTVLSNQPQHF
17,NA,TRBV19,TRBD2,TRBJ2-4,TGTGCCAGTAGTATAGATCCCAGCGGGAGTGCCAAAAACATTCAGTACTTC,CASSIDPSGSAKNIQYF
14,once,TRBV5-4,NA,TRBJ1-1,TGTGCCAGCAGCTTATGGGGACTGAACACTGAAGCTTTCTTT,CASSLWGLNTEAFF
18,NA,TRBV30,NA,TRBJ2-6,TGTGCCTGGAAAATTAAGGGAAATTATAGATCTGGGGCCAACGTCCTGACTTTC,CAWKIKGNYRSGANVLTF
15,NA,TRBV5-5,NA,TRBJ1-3,TGTGCCAGCAGCTTCGACGCCCGGCCGGGGGACACCATATATTTT,CASSFDARPGDTIYF
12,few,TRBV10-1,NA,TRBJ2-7,TGCGCCAGCAGTGAGTCCGTAGGCGGACCCCGCTTC,CASSESVGGPRF
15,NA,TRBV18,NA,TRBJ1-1,TGTGCCAGCTCACCACTAACAGGGATGAACACTGAAGCTTTCTTT,CASSPLTGMNTEAFF
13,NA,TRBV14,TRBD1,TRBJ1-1,TGTGCCAGCAGCCAGAACAGGGGTTCGGAAGCTTTCTTT,CASSQNRGSEAFF
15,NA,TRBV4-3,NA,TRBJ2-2,TGCGCCAGCAGCCAAGGACAGAAGAACACCGGGGAGCTGTTTTTT,CASSQGQKNTGELFF
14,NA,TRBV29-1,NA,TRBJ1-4,TGCAGCGTTGCTCTCACTGCAACTAATGAAAAACTGTTTTTT,CSVALTATNEKLFF
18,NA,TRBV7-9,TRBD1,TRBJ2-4,TGTGCCAGCAGCCCGGGACAGCCGTTTGTTGGGGCCAAAAACATTCAGTACTTC,CASSPGQPFVGAKNIQYF
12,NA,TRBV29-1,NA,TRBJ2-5,TGCAGCGTTGATGTAGGCCAAGAGACCCAGTACTTC,CSVDVGQETQYF
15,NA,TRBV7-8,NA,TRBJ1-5,TGTGCCAGCAGCCGAGGACATGACCGCAATCAGCCCCAGCATTTT,CASSRGHDRNQPQHF